Sequencing of this TCR beta chain was carried out in a study of shared clonotypes between healthy human individuals. Broader study findings: The study's rarefaction showed incomplete sorted-subset sequencing despite large depth. Generation probabilities were higher for clonotypes shared across all four sorted-subset donors than for unshared ones.

As for this clone: As yet, its antigen is unknown.

The length of the CDR3 is 14 residues. The V gene lost 4 bases and the J gene lost 3 bases, with 9 bases spanning the gap. Germline V gene lookup returns CDR1 SEHNR and CDR2 FQNEAQ (reference sequence). For every subset, genomic DNA was evenly distributed across several immunoSEQ plates. This table comes from immunoSEQ multiplex PCR, and its TCRdb copy is limited to in-frame clones, with some not included. The top ten clones hold around a third of a sample with some 700,000 clones, about nine tenths of them seen once. The J gene is TRBJ2-2, the V gene TRBV7-9; D call uncertain. The source of this sequence is a man younger than 30 in good health. Some clones in this sample may be carry-over from other donors' samples. Material: memory CD8+ T cells from PBMCs. The subset denotes: CD45RO+ cells pooled with CCR7-negative TemRA cells. CDR3 sequence (DNA): TGTGCCAGCAGCTATGCTCTATACACCGGGGAGCTGTTTTTT. Protein sequence: CASSYALYTGELFF.